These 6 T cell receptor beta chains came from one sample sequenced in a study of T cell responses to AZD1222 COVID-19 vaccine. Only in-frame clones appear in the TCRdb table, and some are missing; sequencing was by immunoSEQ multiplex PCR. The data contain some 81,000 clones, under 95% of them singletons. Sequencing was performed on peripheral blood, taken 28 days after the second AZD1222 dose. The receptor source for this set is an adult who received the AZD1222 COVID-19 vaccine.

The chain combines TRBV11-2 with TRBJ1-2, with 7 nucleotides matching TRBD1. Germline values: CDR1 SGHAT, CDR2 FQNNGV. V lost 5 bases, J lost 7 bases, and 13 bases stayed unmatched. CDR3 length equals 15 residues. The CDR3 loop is CASSDHDRDGLGYTF. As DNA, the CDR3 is TGTGCCAGCAGCGACCACGACAGGGACGGACTTGGCTACACCTTC.

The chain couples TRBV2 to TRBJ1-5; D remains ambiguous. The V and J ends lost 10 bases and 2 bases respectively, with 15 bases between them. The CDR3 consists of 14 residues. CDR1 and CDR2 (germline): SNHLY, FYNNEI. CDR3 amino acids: CATSSGSRNQPQHF. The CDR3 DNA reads TGTGCCACCTCCTCGGGGAGCCGCAATCAGCCCCAGCATTTT.

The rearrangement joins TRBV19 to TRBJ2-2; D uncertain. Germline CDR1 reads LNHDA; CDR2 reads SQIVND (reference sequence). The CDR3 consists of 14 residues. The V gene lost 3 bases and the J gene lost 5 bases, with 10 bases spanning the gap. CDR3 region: CASSIGTATGELFF. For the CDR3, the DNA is TGTGCCAGTAGTATTGGTACGGCGACCGGGGAGCTGTTTTTT.

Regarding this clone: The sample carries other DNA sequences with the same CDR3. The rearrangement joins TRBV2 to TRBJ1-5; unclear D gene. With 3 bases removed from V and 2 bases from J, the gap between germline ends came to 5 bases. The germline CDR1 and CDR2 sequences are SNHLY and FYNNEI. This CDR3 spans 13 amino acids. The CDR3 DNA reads TGTGCCAGCAGTGAGGTGCGCAATCAGCCCCAGCATTTT. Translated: CASSEVRNQPQHF.

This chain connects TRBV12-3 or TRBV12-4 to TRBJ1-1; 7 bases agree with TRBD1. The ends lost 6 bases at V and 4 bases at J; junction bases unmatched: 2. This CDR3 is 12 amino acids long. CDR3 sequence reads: CASSSGGTEAFF. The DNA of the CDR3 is TGTGCCAGCAGCTCAGGGGGCACTGAAGCTTTCTTT.

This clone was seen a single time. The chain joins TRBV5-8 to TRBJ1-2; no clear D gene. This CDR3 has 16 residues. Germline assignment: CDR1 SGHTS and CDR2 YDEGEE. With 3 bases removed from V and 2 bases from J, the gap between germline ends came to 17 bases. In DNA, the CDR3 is TGTGCCAGCAGCTCTGGGGTAGGCAGGACGAACTATGGCTACACCTTC. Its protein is CASSSGVGRTNYGYTF.